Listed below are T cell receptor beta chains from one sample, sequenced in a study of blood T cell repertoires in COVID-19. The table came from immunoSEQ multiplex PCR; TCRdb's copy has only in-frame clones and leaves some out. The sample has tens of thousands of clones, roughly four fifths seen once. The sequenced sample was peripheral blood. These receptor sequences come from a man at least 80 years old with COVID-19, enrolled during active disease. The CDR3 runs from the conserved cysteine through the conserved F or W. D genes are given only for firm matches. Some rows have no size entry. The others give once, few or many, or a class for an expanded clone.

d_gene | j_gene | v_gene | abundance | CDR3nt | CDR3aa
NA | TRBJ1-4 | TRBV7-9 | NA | TGTGCCAGCAGCTTAGTAGGCGGGAAGACGGGTGAACTGTTTTTT | CASSLVGGKTGELFF
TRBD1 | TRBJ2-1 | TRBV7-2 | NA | TGTGCCAGCAGCCCCACAGGGGTCCCCTACAATGAGCAGTTCTTC | CASSPTGVPYNEQFF
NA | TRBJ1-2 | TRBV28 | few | TGTGCCAGCAGTTCGGGGGGGGCTTACGGCTACACCTTC | CASSSGGAYGYTF
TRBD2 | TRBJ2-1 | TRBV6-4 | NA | TGTGCCAGCAGTGACGATCTAGCGGGAGTAAGTGAGCAGTTCTTC | CASSDDLAGVSEQFF
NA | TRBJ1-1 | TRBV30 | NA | TGTGCCTGGAGTAAACGGAGAAACACTGAAGCTTTCTTT | CAWSKRRNTEAFF
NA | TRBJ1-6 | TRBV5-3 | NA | TGTGCCAGAAGCAGTTCGAGGGGGGGGTCACCCCTCCACTTT | CARSSSRGGSPLHF
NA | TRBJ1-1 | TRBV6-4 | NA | TGTGCCAGCTCAAGCGAGGAGCACACTGAAGCTTTCTTT | CASSSEEHTEAFF
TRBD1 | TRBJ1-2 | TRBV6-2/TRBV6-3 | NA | TGTGCCAGCAGTTACTCACAGGGGACATCTAACTATGGCTACACCTTC | CASSYSQGTSNYGYTF
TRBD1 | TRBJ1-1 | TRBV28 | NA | TGTGCCAGCAGTTCAACAGGGGGTAGGACTGAAGCTTTCTTT | CASSSTGGRTEAFF
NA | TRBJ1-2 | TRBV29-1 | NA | TGCAGCGTTGTGGGCGATGGCTACACCTTC | CSVVGDGYTF
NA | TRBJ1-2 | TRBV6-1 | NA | TGTGCCAGCAGTGAAGCGGGGGACATCTATGGCTACACCTTC | CASSEAGDIYGYTF
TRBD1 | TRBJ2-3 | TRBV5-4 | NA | TGTGCCAGCAGCTTGGCAGGGGGAGATACGCAGTATTTT | CASSLAGGDTQYF
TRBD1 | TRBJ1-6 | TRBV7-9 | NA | TGTGCCAGCAGCCCCGGGACAGGATATTCACCCCTCCACTTT | CASSPGTGYSPLHF
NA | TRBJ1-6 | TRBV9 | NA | TGTGCCAGCAGCAACAGGGTAGGTTCACCCCTCCACTTT | CASSNRVGSPLHF
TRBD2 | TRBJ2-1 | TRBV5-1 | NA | TGCGCCAGCAGCTTGGAGGGACTAGGGTCAAATGAGCAGTTCTTC | CASSLEGLGSNEQFF
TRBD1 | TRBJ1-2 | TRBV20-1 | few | TGCAGTGCTAGTCAGGGGGCCGATGGCTACACCTTC | CSASQGADGYTF
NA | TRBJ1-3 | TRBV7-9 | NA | TGTGCCAGCAGCCCCTCGGTGGGGGGGAGCTCTGGAAACACCATATATTTT | CASSPSVGGSSGNTIYF
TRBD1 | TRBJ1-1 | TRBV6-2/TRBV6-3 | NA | TGTGCCAGCAGTCCCGGGACAGGGATGGACACTGAAGCTTTCTTT | CASSPGTGMDTEAFF
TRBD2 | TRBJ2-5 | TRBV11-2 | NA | TGTGCCAGCAGCCCACGACTAGCGGGGGGCCAAGAGACCCAGTACTTC | CASSPRLAGGQETQYF
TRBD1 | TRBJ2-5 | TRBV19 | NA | TGTGCCAGTAGTATATCCAGGGGGCAGGCAGAGACCCAGTACTTC | CASSISRGQAETQYF
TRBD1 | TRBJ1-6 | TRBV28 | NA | TGTGCCAGCAGGCGAGACAGGGGTCGTTATTCACCCCTCCACTTT | CASRRDRGRYSPLHF
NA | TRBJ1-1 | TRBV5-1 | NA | TGCGCCAGCAGGCTAGGGGATAATGAAGCTTTCTTT | CASRLGDNEAFF
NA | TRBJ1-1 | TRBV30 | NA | TGTGCCTGGAAGCGGGAGGGGGGTGAAGCTTTCTTT | CAWKREGGEAFF
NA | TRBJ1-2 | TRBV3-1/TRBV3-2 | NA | TGTGCCAGCAGCCAAATTAGAGCGGCTGGCTACACCTTC | CASSQIRAAGYTF
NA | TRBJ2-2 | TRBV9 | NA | TGTGCCAGCAGCGAAGCGGTAGCTGCAAGTGCCGGGGAGCTGTTTTTT | CASSEAVAASAGELFF
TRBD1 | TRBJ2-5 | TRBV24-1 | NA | TGTGCCACCAGTGATGGGGGACAGCCCCAAGAGACCCAGTACTTC | CATSDGGQPQETQYF
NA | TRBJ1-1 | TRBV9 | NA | TGTGCCAGCAGCGTAGCTGGAACACCGGGAGCTTTCTTT | CASSVAGTPGAFF
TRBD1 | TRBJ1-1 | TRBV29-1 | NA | TGCAGCGTCGAGAAGCCGACAGGGGCGAGCATGAACACTGAAGCTTTCTTT | CSVEKPTGASMNTEAFF
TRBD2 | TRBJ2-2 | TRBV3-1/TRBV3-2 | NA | TGTGCCAGCAGCCAAGAAGGCGGGAGGGCACCCGGGGAGCTGTTTTTT | CASSQEGGRAPGELFF
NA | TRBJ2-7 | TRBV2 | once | TGTGCCAGCAGGGAACAGATTTCCTACGAGCAGTACTTC | CASREQISYEQYF
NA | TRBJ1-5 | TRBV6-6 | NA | TGTGCCAGCAGTTGGCTCGGCGGTCAGCCCCAGCATTTT | CASSWLGGQPQHF
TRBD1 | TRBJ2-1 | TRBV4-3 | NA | TGCGCCAGCAGCCAATTCACAGGGGGCAAAGACAATGAGCAGTTCTTC | CASSQFTGGKDNEQFF
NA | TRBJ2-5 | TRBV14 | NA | TGTGCCAGCAGCCTCCTAGGTCGAGAGACCCAGTACTTC | CASSLLGRETQYF
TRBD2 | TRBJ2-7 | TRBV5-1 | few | TGCGCCAGCAGCTTGACTAGCGGGAGAGTCGAGCAGTACTTC | CASSLTSGRVEQYF
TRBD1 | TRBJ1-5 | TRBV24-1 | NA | TGTGCCACCCCGGACAGGGCCGGCAATCAGCCCCAGCATTTT | CATPDRAGNQPQHF
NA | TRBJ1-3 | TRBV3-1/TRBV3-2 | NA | TGTGCCAGCAGCCAAAACGGGGGGTCCGGAAACACCATATATTTT | CASSQNGGSGNTIYF
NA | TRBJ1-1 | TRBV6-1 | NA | TGTGCCAGCAGTGAAGTGGGGGGGATCACTGAAGCTTTCTTT | CASSEVGGITEAFF
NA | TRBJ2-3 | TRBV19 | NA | TGTGCCAGTAGTATGGCCAGGGGCAGAGGCACAGATACGCAGTATTTT | CASSMARGRGTDTQYF
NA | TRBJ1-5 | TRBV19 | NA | TGTGCCAGTCGGGACGGACAGTATCAGCCCCAGCATTTT | CASRDGQYQPQHF
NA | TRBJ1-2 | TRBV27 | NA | TGTGCCAGCAGTAGAGCCAGGGACATCTATGGCTACACCTTC | CASSRARDIYGYTF
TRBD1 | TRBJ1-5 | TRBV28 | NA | TGTGCCAGCAGGGACAGGCGGAATCAGCCCCAGCATTTT | CASRDRRNQPQHF
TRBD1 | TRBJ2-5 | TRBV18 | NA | TGTGCCAGCTCACTGGACAGGGGAAACCAAGAGACCCAGTACTTC | CASSLDRGNQETQYF
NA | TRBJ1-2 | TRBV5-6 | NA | TGTGCCAGCAGCGGCGGATTCTATGGCTACACCTTC | CASSGGFYGYTF
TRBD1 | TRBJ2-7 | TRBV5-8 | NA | TGTGCCAGCAGCTTGCAGGGGGCGGACGACGAGCAGTACTTC | CASSLQGADDEQYF
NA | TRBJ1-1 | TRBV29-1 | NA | TGCAGCGTTGAAGTCTGGCCACAGAACACTGAAGCTTTCTTT | CSVEVWPQNTEAFF
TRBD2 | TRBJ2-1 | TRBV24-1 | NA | TGTGCCACCGATAGCGGGAGGGCCTGGACTGAGCAGTTCTTC | CATDSGRAWTEQFF
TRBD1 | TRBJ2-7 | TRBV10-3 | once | TGTGCCATCAGTGGCGGGACAGGGGATTACGAGCAGTACTTC | CAISGGTGDYEQYF